Listed below are T cell receptor beta chains from one sample, sequenced in a study of T cells in Graves' hyperthyroidism and ophthalmopathy. TCRdb re-called the multiplex PCR reads through MiXCR, storing one row per CDR3 protein. The data show roughly 200,000 distinct CDR3 sequences, about 17% seen once. Sequencing used blood. Receptors originate from a man aged 40-49 years with Graves' hyperthyroidism. Each CDR3 is given with its conserved first and last residue. The D gene is left open where the match is weak. Clone size is shown for a subset of rows, as once, few, many or a class of expanded clone.

clone_size: few; j_call: TRBJ1-5; v_call: TRBV4-2; cdr3_length: 15; d_call: -; cdr3_aa: CASSQESHHNQPQHF; cdr3_nt: TGTGCCAGCAGCCAAGAAAGTCATCATAATCAGCCCCAGCATTTT
clone_size: -; j_call: TRBJ2-1; v_call: TRBV4-3; cdr3_length: 15; d_call: TRBD1; cdr3_aa: CASSRMTGGYNEQFF; cdr3_nt: TGCGCCAGCAGCCGCATGACAGGGGGCTACAATGAGCAGTTCTTC
clone_size: many; j_call: TRBJ2-7; v_call: TRBV3-1; cdr3_length: 14; d_call: -; cdr3_aa: CASSQISTDYEQYF; cdr3_nt: TGTGCCAGCAGCCAAATTAGTACAGACTACGAGCAGTACTTC
clone_size: -; j_call: TRBJ1-2; v_call: TRBV5-6; cdr3_length: 13; d_call: -; cdr3_aa: CASSLTGGISYTF; cdr3_nt: TGTGCCAGCAGCTTAACGGGTGGGATCAGCTACACCTTC
clone_size: many; j_call: TRBJ1-4; v_call: TRBV20-1; cdr3_length: 16; d_call: TRBD1; cdr3_aa: CSARQGGQAVNEKLFF; cdr3_nt: TGCAGTGCTAGACAAGGAGGACAGGCGGTTAATGAAAAACTGTTTTTT
clone_size: many; j_call: TRBJ2-1; v_call: TRBV7-8; cdr3_length: 16; d_call: TRBD2; cdr3_aa: CASSLAVAGVVNEQFF; cdr3_nt: TGTGCCAGCAGCTTAGCCGTAGCGGGGGTTGTCAATGAGCAGTTCTTC
clone_size: many; j_call: TRBJ2-7; v_call: TRBV20-1; cdr3_length: 13; d_call: TRBD1; cdr3_aa: CSARDLTGGEQYF; cdr3_nt: TGCAGTGCTAGAGATCTAACAGGGGGAGAGCAGTACTTC
clone_size: -; j_call: TRBJ2-1; v_call: TRBV24-1; cdr3_length: 17; d_call: TRBD2; cdr3_aa: CATSEPGFSGNHNEQFF; cdr3_nt: TGTGCCACCAGTGAACCCGGTTTTAGCGGGAATCACAATGAGCAGTTCTTC
clone_size: many; j_call: TRBJ2-5; v_call: TRBV20-1; cdr3_length: 13; d_call: -; cdr3_aa: CSARAKIQETQYF; cdr3_nt: TGCAGTGCTAGGGCAAAGATCCAAGAGACCCAGTACTTC
clone_size: many; j_call: TRBJ2-7; v_call: TRBV9; cdr3_length: 14; d_call: -; cdr3_aa: CASSVGAGSYEQYF; cdr3_nt: TGTGCCAGCAGCGTAGGGGCAGGGTCCTACGAGCAGTACTTC
clone_size: many; j_call: TRBJ1-2; v_call: TRBV7-9; cdr3_length: 13; d_call: -; cdr3_aa: CASSFGQNYGYTF; cdr3_nt: TGTGCCAGCAGCTTCGGCCAGAACTATGGCTACACCTTC
clone_size: many; j_call: TRBJ2-1; v_call: TRBV28; cdr3_length: 15; d_call: TRBD2; cdr3_aa: CASSTSGSSYNEQFF; cdr3_nt: TGTGCCAGCAGCACTAGCGGGAGCTCCTACAATGAGCAGTTCTTC
clone_size: many; j_call: TRBJ2-7; v_call: TRBV3-1; cdr3_length: 15; d_call: TRBD1; cdr3_aa: CASSQQGQGIYEQYF; cdr3_nt: TGTGCCAGCAGCCAACAAGGACAGGGAATCTACGAGCAGTACTTC
clone_size: many; j_call: TRBJ2-7; v_call: TRBV20-1; cdr3_length: 16; d_call: TRBD2; cdr3_aa: CSARPWTSGGTYEQYF; cdr3_nt: TGCAGTGCTAGACCGTGGACTAGCGGGGGAACCTACGAGCAGTACTTC
clone_size: many; j_call: TRBJ2-1; v_call: TRBV10-3; cdr3_length: 12; d_call: -; cdr3_aa: CAITDSYNEQFF; cdr3_nt: TGTGCCATCACGGACAGCTACAATGAGCAGTTCTTC
clone_size: many; j_call: TRBJ1-1; v_call: TRBV7-9; cdr3_length: 13; d_call: -; cdr3_aa: CASSLSTDTEAFF; cdr3_nt: TGTGCCAGCAGCTTGTCTACGGACACTGAAGCTTTCTTT
clone_size: few; j_call: TRBJ2-7; v_call: TRBV18; cdr3_length: 15; d_call: TRBD2; cdr3_aa: CASSPTSGGGYEQYF; cdr3_nt: TGTGCCAGCTCACCAACTAGCGGGGGTGGCTACGAGCAGTACTTC
clone_size: many; j_call: TRBJ1-4; v_call: TRBV3-1; cdr3_length: 14; d_call: -; cdr3_aa: CASSLGRGNEKLFF; cdr3_nt: TGTGCCAGCAGCCTGGGACGGGGAAATGAAAAACTGTTTTTT
clone_size: many; j_call: TRBJ1-2; v_call: TRBV13; cdr3_length: 12; d_call: -; cdr3_aa: CASSLGLYGYTF; cdr3_nt: TGTGCCAGCAGCTTAGGGCTCTATGGCTACACCTTC
clone_size: many; j_call: TRBJ1-2; v_call: TRBV6-1; cdr3_length: 14; d_call: TRBD1; cdr3_aa: CASNNRGRNNGYTF; cdr3_nt: TGTGCCAGCAACAACAGGGGGCGTAATAATGGCTACACCTTC
clone_size: many; j_call: TRBJ2-1; v_call: TRBV18; cdr3_length: 15; d_call: -; cdr3_aa: CASSPYREFGNEQFF; cdr3_nt: TGTGCCAGCTCACCCTACAGGGAATTTGGGAATGAGCAGTTCTTC
clone_size: many; j_call: TRBJ2-1; v_call: TRBV5-1; cdr3_length: 15; d_call: TRBD2; cdr3_aa: CASSLMSSGVDEQFF; cdr3_nt: TGCGCCAGCAGCTTGATGTCTAGCGGGGTCGATGAGCAGTTCTTC
clone_size: -; j_call: TRBJ2-3; v_call: TRBV4-1; cdr3_length: 15; d_call: TRBD1; cdr3_aa: CASSRTGLSTDTQYF; cdr3_nt: TGCGCCAGCAGCCGGACAGGGTTGAGCACAGATACGCAGTATTTT
clone_size: -; j_call: TRBJ2-2; v_call: TRBV5-1; cdr3_length: 15; d_call: TRBD1; cdr3_aa: CASRTTGGDTGELFF; cdr3_nt: TGCGCCAGCAGAACCACAGGGGGTGACACCGGGGAGCTGTTTTTT
clone_size: many; j_call: TRBJ2-2; v_call: TRBV19; cdr3_length: 15; d_call: TRBD1; cdr3_aa: CASSWAGTDTGELFF; cdr3_nt: TGTGCCAGTAGTTGGGCCGGGACAGACACCGGGGAGCTGTTTTTT
clone_size: few; j_call: TRBJ2-2; v_call: TRBV4-3; cdr3_length: 18; d_call: -; cdr3_aa: CASSQDLTTGERTGELFF; cdr3_nt: TGCGCCAGCAGCCAAGATCTGACGACAGGAGAAAGGACCGGGGAGCTGTTTTTT
clone_size: -; j_call: TRBJ2-3; v_call: TRBV24-1; cdr3_length: 15; d_call: TRBD1; cdr3_aa: CATSTRDRNTDTQYF; cdr3_nt: TGTGCCACCAGTACCCGGGACAGGAACACAGATACGCAGTATTTT
clone_size: many; j_call: TRBJ2-7; v_call: TRBV5-1; cdr3_length: 15; d_call: TRBD1; cdr3_aa: CASSTGTDSSYEQYF; cdr3_nt: TGCGCCAGCAGCACCGGGACAGACTCCTCCTACGAGCAGTACTTC
clone_size: few; j_call: TRBJ1-4; v_call: TRBV29-1; cdr3_length: 15; d_call: -; cdr3_aa: CSVEDRGTNNEKLFF; cdr3_nt: TGCAGCGTTGAAGATCGCGGGACCAATAATGAAAAACTGTTTTTT